This TCR beta chain emerged from a study of cytomegalovirus exposure and HLA in healthy donors. Study-wide results and limits: Association of approximately 18,000 TCR beta sequences with HLA alleles was found at 0.05 false discovery rate in a later analysis. TCR beta chains associated with HLA were, in a later analysis, more clonally expanded than equally common others.

The PCR made use of 60 Vbeta and 13 Jbeta primers. Method: immunoSEQ multiplex PCR; TCRdb's copy keeps in-frame clones and lacks some. In the table there are around 160,000 clones, around 78% of which are singletons. Notes on this clone: Its antigen is still unknown.

Among the donors, all were healthy bone marrow donors. The CDR3 length is 15 residues. Trimming cost V 3 bases and J 8 bases, with 18 bases left between them. Per germline, CDR1 SGDLS and CDR2 YYNGEE. Sequenced input: PBMCs. The clonotype originates from a woman in her thirties or forties in good health and CMV-seronegative. The V and J genes are TRBV9 and TRBJ2-1; a possible D gene is TRBD1 (7 bases). The CDR3 is CASSGLGAGGHEQFF. The CDR3 DNA follows: TGTGCCAGCAGCGGGTTGGGGGCAGGGGGGCATGAGCAGTTCTTC.